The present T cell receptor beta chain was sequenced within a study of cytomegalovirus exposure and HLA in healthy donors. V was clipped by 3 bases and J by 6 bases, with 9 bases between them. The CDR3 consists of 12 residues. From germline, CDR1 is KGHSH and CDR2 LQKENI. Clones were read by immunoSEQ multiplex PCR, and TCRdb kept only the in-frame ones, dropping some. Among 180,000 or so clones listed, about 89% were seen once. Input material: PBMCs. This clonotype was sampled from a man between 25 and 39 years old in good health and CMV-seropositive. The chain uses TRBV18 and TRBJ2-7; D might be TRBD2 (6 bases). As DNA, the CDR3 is TGTGCCAGCTCACCTTCGGGAGTCGAGCAGTACTTC. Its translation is CASSPSGVEQYF.